The T cell receptor (beta chain) described here comes from a study of T cell repertoires in cytomegalovirus infection. Per the germline V gene, CDR1 is SEHNR and CDR2 is FQNEAQ (reference sequence). The ends were cut back, 2 bases at V and 0 bases at J, with 11 bases in the middle. CDR3 length equals 16 residues. MiXCR was run by TCRdb on the reads, yielding one entry per CDR3 protein. The table shows more than 140,000 distinct CDR3 sequences, with 5.5% to 7% occurring only once. There are many counts of this clonotype. This clonotype was obtained from a human donor in good health (CMV status not recorded). Some clones in this sample may be carry-over from other donors' samples. Sequenced: PBMCs. This chain joins TRBV7-9 and TRBJ1-3; D might be TRBD1 (5 bases). In DNA, the CDR3 is TGTGCCAGCAGCTTACTACGACAGAACTCTGGAAACACCATATATTTT. Amino acid sequence: CASSLLRQNSGNTIYF.